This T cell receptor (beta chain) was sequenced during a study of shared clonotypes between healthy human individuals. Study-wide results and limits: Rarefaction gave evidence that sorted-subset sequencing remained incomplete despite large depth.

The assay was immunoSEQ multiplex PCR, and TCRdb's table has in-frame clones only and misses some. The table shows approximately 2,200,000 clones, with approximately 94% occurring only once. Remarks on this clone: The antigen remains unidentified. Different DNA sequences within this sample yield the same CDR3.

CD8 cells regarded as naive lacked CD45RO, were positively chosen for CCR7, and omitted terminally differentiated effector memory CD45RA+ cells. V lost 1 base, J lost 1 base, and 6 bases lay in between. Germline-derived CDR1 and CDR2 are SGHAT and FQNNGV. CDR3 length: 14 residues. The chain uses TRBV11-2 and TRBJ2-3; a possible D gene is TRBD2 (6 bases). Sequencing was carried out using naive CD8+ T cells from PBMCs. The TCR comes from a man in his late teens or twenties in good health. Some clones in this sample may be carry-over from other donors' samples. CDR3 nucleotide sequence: TGTGCCAGCAGCTTAGGGGGGGGCACAGATACGCAGTATTTT. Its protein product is CASSLGGGTDTQYF. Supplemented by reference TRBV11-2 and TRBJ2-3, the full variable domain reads EAGVAQSPRYKIIEKRQSVAFWCNPISGHATLYWYQQILGQGPKLLIQFQNNGVVDDSQLPKDRFSAERLKGVDSTLKIQPAKLEDSAVYLCASSLGGGTDTQYFGPGTRLTVL.